A single sample gave rise to the 8 T cell receptor beta chains below, sequenced in a study of beta chain features in type 1 diabetes. Expressed TCRB transcripts were sequenced because the entire RNA isolate underwent reverse transcription. Some clones are missing from TCRdb's copy, which holds only in-frame ones; the method was immunoSEQ multiplex PCR. The table includes hundreds of thousands of clones, 13% to 15% detected once. Material for sequencing was central memory CD4+ T cells from blood. The receptors derive from a young man in good health.

In this sample, this clone turned up a few times. The chain is built from TRBV4-3 and TRBJ2-3, with 12 bases that match TRBD2. The CDR3 runs 19 residues. Germline CDR1 reads LGHNA; CDR2 reads YSLEER. V shed 2 bases and J 4 bases; nucleotides not matched to a gene: 13. CDR3 coding DNA: TGCGCCAGCAGCCAACATTTGGCTAGCGGGAGGGCCGTCCCAGATACGCAGTATTTT. Amino acid sequence: CASSQHLASGRAVPDTQYF.

J is TRBJ1-5 and V is TRBV7-2; D unresolved. Germline assignment: CDR1 SGHTA and CDR2 FQGNSA. V lost 5 bases and J lost 7, with 12 bases in between. This CDR3 has 13 amino acids. The CDR3 sequence is CASSSNKRQPQHF. CDR3 nucleotides: TGTGCCAGCAGCAGTAATAAGAGGCAGCCCCAGCATTTT.

This clone was observed a handful of times. The V and J genes are TRBV5-6 and TRBJ2-3; D remains ambiguous. Germline CDR1 and CDR2: SGHDT and YYEEEE. This CDR3 has 16 amino acids. V was clipped by 4 bases and J by 2 bases, with 17 bases between them. The CDR3 nucleotides are TGTGCCAGCAGCCCCAGTATCCGGCTCCACACAGATACGCAGTATTTT. Protein sequence: CASSPSIRLHTDTQYF.

The chain uses TRBV11-2 and TRBJ2-7; D is ambiguous. Germline lookup yields CDR1 SGHAT and CDR2 FQNNGV. The CDR3 covers 13 residues. The V end lost 5 bases, the J end lost 0 bases, and 8 bases lay between the germline ends. CDR3 DNA: TGTGCCAGCAGCCTACATAGCTCCTACGAGCAGTACTTC. Its protein is CASSLHSSYEQYF.

The V and J genes are TRBV7-8 and TRBJ2-2, with TRBD2 matching 7 bases. The CDR3 loop spans 17 amino acids. V gave up 3 bases and J gave up 5 bases; unmatched junction bases: 12. Looked up from germline, CDR1 is SGHVS and CDR2 is FQNEAQ. The CDR3 loop is CASSFSSGVLGTGELFF. The DNA of the CDR3 is TGTGCCAGCAGCTTTTCGAGCGGGGTGTTAGGTACCGGGGAGCTGTTTTTT.

This clone was seen a few times. V usage is TRBV18 and J usage is TRBJ1-5; D ambiguous. Deletions cut 2 bases from V and 6 bases from J, with 11 bases between. CDR1 and CDR2 from the germline V gene are KGHSH and LQKENI. The CDR3 sequence is 14 residues long. In nucleotides, the CDR3 is TGTGCCAGCTCACCAAGCACAGTGGGTCAGCCCCAGCATTTT. This codes for CASSPSTVGQPQHF.

This clone was seen a few times. The rearrangement joins TRBV7-9 to TRBJ1-2; the D is unclear. Per germline, CDR1 SEHNR and CDR2 FQNEAQ (reference sequence). The germline V and J ends were trimmed by 3 bases and 8 bases, with 13 bases remaining between them. CDR3 length equals 13 residues. The CDR3 reads CASSFDGPGGYTF. CDR3 bases: TGTGCCAGCAGCTTCGACGGACCGGGCGGCTACACCTTC.

At least ten counts were recorded for this clone. The chain recombines TRBV27 with TRBJ1-3; tentatively, D is TRBD1 (6 bases). V was trimmed by 8 bases and J by 5 bases, leaving 16 bases between them. The CDR3 extends over 14 amino acids. Germline V gene sequence: CDR1 MNHEY, CDR2 SMNVEV (reference sequence). CDR3 sequence (DNA): TGTGCCAGCGGGACAATGATGGGAAGAAACACCATATATTTT. Translating gives CASGTMMGRNTIYF.